Listed below are T cell receptor beta chains from one sample, sequenced in a study of a mutant IDH1 vaccine in newly diagnosed glioma. Their specific antigens are unknown. TCRdb's copy holds only in-frame clones and misses some; the assay was immunoSEQ multiplex PCR. The sample records approximately 79,000 clones, roughly 85% being singletons. Source: PBMCs, taken from a glioma patient whose treatment included an IDH1 peptide vaccine. The receptors were sampled from a woman aged 45 to 65 with glioma. Both conserved end residues are part of each CDR3. A D gene is named only where the DNA matches it firmly. Size tells how often a clone was seen (once, few, many) or the class of an expanded clone, and some rows leave it out.

j_call clone_size v_call d_call cdr3_nt cdr3_aa
TRBJ1-2 - TRBV9 - TGTGCCAGCAGCGCCCGGGACCTCGCGGGCTACACCTTC CASSARDLAGYTF
TRBJ2-5 - TRBV11-1 TRBD2 TGTGCCAGCAACGACCGACTAGCGGGGGGCCAAGAGACCCAGTACTTC CASNDRLAGGQETQYF
TRBJ1-1 few TRBV27 - TGTGCCAGCAGTTACTATCACAGAAACACTGAAGCTTTCTTT CASSYYHRNTEAFF
TRBJ2-5 - TRBV5-6 - TGTGCCAGCAGCTTCGGTCAGCAAGAGACCCAGTACTTC CASSFGQQETQYF
TRBJ2-1 - TRBV19 TRBD1 TGTGCCAGTGATAGGGGGCTTGACTACAATGAGCAGTTCTTC CASDRGLDYNEQFF
TRBJ1-2 - TRBV10-3 TRBD1 TGTGCCATTAGACAGGGCGCAAACTATGGCTACACCTTC CAIRQGANYGYTF
TRBJ1-6 few TRBV7-9 TRBD1 TGTGCCAGCAGCTTTACAGGGGGCGCCGGGAATTCACCCCTCCACTTT CASSFTGGAGNSPLHF
TRBJ2-1 - TRBV11-3 TRBD2 TGTGCCAGCAGCTTAGTTTCGGGAGGGCCTAAAGATGAGCAGTTCTTC CASSLVSGGPKDEQFF
TRBJ2-5 - TRBV30 - TGTGCCTGGAGAGAGGGGTCGGGGGAGACCCAGTACTTC CAWREGSGETQYF
TRBJ2-7 - TRBV9 - TGTGCCAGCAGCCTGATGCCAGGCGAGCAGTACTTC CASSLMPGEQYF
TRBJ2-7 - TRBV30 TRBD1 TGTGCCTCCCGTCCGCGGCAGGGACAGGGGATCCACGAGCAGTACTTC CASRPRQGQGIHEQYF
TRBJ2-7 - TRBV27 - TGTGCCAGCAAACCTTCCGGGACTTCCACCTCCTACGAGCAGTACTTC CASKPSGTSTSYEQYF
TRBJ2-7 once TRBV12-5 - TGTGCTAGTGGTTTGGTTGACGAGCAGTACTTC CASGLVDEQYF
TRBJ2-7 few TRBV7-2 TRBD2 TGTGCCAGCAGCTTTTTGTCGGGAGGAGTCCCCTACGAGCAGTACTTC CASSFLSGGVPYEQYF
TRBJ2-1 - TRBV7-6 TRBD2 TGTGCCAGCAGGCGGACTAGCGGGAGTTGGAACAATGAGCAGTTCTTC CASRRTSGSWNNEQFF
TRBJ2-3 - TRBV5-4 TRBD1 TGTGCCAGCAGCTCCCGACAGGGGACAGATACGCAGTATTTT CASSSRQGTDTQYF
TRBJ1-2 - TRBV4-1 - TGCGCCAGCAGCCAGAGCGGAAGCAGTGGAGCTAACTATGGCTACACCTTC CASSQSGSSGANYGYTF
TRBJ2-3 - TRBV5-5 - TGTGCCAGCAGCTTGGCCCCTGGGGGGGCCACAGATACGCAGTATTTT CASSLAPGGATDTQYF
TRBJ2-7 - TRBV28 TRBD2 TGTGCCAGCAGGGCCGGACTAGCGGGAGAATGGCGCGAGCAGTACTTC CASRAGLAGEWREQYF
TRBJ2-7 - TRBV6-5 TRBD1 TGTGCCAGCAGTTCATCGACAGGGTCTAGCGAGCAGTACTTC CASSSSTGSSEQYF
TRBJ2-7 - TRBV10-3 - TGTGCCATCAGTGACGTCCCGGAACTCGAGCAGTACTTC CAISDVPELEQYF
TRBJ2-3 - TRBV5-6 TRBD1 TGTGCCAGCAGCCCAAGGACAGGGCCTAGCACAGATACGCAGTATTTT CASSPRTGPSTDTQYF
TRBJ2-5 - TRBV6-1 - TGTGCCAGCAGTGAGGGGGGAGGAGGTAGTTTAGAGACCCAGTACTTC CASSEGGGGSLETQYF